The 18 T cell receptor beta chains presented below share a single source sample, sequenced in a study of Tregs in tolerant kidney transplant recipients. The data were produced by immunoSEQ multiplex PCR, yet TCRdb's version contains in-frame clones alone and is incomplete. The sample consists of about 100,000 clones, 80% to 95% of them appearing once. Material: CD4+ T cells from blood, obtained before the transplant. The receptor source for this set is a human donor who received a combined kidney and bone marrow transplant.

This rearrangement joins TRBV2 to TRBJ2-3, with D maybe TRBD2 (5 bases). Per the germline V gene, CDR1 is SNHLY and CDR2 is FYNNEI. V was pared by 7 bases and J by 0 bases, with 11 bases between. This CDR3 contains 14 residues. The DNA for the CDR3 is TGTGCCAGCAATGAGCGGCTTAGCACAGATACGCAGTATTTT. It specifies CASNERLSTDTQYF.

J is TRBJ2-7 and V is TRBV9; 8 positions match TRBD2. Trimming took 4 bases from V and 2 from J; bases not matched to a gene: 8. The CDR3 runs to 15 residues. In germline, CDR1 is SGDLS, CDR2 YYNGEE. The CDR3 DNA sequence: TGTGCCAGCAGCCCGCGGACTAGCCTCGCCTACGAGCAGTACTTC. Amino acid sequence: CASSPRTSLAYEQYF.

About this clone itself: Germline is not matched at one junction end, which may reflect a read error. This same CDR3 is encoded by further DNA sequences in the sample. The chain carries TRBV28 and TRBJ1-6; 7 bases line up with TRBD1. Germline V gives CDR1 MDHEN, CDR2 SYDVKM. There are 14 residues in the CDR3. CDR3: CASRKQGPNSPLHF. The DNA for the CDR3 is TGTGCCAGCAGGAAACAGGGGCCCAATTCCCCCCTCCACTTT.

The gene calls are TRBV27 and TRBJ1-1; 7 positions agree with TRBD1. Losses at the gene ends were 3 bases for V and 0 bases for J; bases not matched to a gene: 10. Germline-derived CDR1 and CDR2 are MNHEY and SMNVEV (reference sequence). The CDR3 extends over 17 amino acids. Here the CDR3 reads CASSFRQGGSMNTEAFF. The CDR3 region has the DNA TGTGCCAGCAGTTTCCGACAGGGTGGGTCAATGAACACTGAAGCTTTCTTT.

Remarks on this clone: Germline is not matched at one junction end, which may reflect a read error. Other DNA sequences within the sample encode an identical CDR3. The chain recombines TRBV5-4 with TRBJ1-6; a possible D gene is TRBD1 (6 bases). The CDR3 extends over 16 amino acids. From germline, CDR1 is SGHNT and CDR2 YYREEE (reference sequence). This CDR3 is CASSPGVDFYNSPLHF. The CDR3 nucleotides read TGTGCCAGCAGCCCAGGGGTAGATTTCTATAATTCCCCCCTCCACTTT.

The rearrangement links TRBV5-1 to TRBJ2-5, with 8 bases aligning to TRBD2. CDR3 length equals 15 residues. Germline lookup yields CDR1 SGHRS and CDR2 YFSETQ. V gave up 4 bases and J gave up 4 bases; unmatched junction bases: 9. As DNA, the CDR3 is TGCGCCAGCAGCCCGGCGGTAGCGGGATCAGAGACCCAGTACTTC. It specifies CASSPAVAGSETQYF. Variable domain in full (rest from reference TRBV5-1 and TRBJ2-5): KAGVTQTPRYLIKTRGQQVTLSCSPISGHRSVSWYQQTPGQGLQFLFEYFSETQRNKGNFPGRFSGRQFSNSRSEMNVSTLELGDSALYLCASSPAVAGSETQYFGPGTRLLVL.

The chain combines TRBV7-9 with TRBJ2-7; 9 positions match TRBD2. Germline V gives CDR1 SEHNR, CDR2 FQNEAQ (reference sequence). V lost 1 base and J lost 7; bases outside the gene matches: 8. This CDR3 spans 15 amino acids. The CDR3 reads CASSLVAGGPREQYF. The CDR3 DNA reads TGTGCCAGCAGCTTAGTTGCGGGAGGGCCGCGTGAGCAGTACTTC.

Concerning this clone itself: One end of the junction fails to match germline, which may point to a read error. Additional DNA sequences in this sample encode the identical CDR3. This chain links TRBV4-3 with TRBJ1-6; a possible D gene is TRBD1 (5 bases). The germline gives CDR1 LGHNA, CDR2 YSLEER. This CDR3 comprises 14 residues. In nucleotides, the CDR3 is TGCGCCAGCAGCCAAGACGCAGGGAATTCCCCCCTCCACTTT. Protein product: CASSQDAGNSPLHF.

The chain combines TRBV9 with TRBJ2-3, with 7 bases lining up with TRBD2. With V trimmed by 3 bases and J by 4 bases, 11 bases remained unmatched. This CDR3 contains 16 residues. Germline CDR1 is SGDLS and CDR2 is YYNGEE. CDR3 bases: TGTGCCAGCAGCGGTCGCGGAGGCGGGGGAGCAGATACGCAGTATTTT. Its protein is CASSGRGGGGADTQYF. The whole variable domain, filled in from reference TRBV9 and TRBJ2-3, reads DSGVTQTPKHLITATGQRVTLRCSPRSGDLSVYWYQQSLDQGLQFLIQYYNGEERAKGNILERFSAQQFPDLHSELNLSSLELGDSALYFCASSGRGGGGADTQYFGPGTRLTVL.

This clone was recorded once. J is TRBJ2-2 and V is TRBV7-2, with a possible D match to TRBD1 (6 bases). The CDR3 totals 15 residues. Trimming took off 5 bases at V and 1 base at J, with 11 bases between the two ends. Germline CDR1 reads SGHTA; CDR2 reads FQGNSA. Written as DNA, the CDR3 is TGTGCCAGCAGCCCCGGACAGTGGAACACCGGGGAGCTGTTTTTT. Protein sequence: CASSPGQWNTGELFF. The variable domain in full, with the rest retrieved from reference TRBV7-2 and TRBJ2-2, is GAGVSQSPSNKVTEKGKDVELRCDPISGHTALYWYRQSLGQGLEFLIYFQGNSAPDKSGLPSDRFSAERTGGSVSTLTIQRTQQEDSAVYLCASSPGQWNTGELFFGEGSRLTVL.

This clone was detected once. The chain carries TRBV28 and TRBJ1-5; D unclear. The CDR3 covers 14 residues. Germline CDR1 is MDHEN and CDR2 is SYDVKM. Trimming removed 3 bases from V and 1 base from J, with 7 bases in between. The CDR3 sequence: CASSFTQSNQPQHF. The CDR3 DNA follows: TGTGCCAGCAGTTTTACCCAGAGCAATCAGCCCCAGCATTTT.

CDR3 protein: CASSQWWGGGGYTF. CDR3 nucleotides: TGTGCCAGCAGCCAATGGTGGGGGGGCGGCGGCTACACCTTC. This sequence joins TRBV11-2 and TRBJ1-2; a possible D gene is TRBD1 (6 bases). Trimming cost V 5 bases and J 8 bases, with 18 bases left between them. CDR1 is SGHAT, CDR2 FQNNGV, per germline. The CDR3 loop spans 14 amino acids.

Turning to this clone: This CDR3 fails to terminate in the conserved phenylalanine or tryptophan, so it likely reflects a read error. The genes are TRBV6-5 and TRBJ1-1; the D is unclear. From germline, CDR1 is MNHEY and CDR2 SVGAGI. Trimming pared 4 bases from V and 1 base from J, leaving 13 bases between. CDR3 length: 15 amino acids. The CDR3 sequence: CASSSGLERNTEAFL. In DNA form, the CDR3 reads TGTGCCAGCAGTTCGGGCCTCGAGCGGAACACTGAAGCTTTCCTT.

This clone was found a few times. CDR3 amino acids: CSVEEWRNTGELFF. CDR3 bases: TGCAGCGTTGAAGAGTGGAGGAACACCGGGGAGCTGTTTTTT. The rearrangement uses TRBV29-1 and TRBJ2-2; D is unresolved. CDR3 length: 14 residues. V dropped 0 bases and J dropped 1 base, with 6 bases sitting between them. Per the germline V gene, CDR1 is SQVTM and CDR2 is ANQGSEA.

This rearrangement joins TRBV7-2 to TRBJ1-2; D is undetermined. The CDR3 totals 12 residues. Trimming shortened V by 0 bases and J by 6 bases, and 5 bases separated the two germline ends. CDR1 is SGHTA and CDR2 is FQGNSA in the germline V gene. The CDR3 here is CASSLAGDGYTF. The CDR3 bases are TGTGCCAGCAGCTTAGCCGGGGATGGCTACACCTTC.

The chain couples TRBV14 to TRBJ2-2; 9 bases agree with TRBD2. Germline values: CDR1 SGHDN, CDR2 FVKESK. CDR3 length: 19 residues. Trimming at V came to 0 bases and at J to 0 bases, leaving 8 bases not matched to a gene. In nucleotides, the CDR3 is TGTGCCAGCAGCCAAGATTTGGCGGCTAGCGGGGCGAACACCGGGGAGCTGTTTTTT. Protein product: CASSQDLAASGANTGELFF.

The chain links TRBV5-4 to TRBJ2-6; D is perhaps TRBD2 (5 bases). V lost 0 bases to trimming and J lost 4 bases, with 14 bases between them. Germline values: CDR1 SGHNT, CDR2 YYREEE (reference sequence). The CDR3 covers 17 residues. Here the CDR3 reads CASSLGLTSSGANVLTF. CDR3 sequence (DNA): TGTGCCAGCAGCTTGGGCCTTACTAGTTCCGGGGCCAACGTCCTGACTTTC.

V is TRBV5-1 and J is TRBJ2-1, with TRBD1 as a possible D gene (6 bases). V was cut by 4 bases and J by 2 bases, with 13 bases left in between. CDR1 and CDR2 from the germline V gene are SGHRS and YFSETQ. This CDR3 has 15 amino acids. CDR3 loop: CASSPDEGAYNEQFF. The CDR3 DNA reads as TGCGCCAGCAGCCCAGATGAGGGGGCCTACAATGAGCAGTTCTTC.